The rows below give T cell receptor beta chains drawn from one sample of a study of T-cell memory formation after mild COVID-19. TCRdb reanalysed the 5' RACE reads using MiXCR and keeps one entry per CDR3 protein. The data contain just under 150,000 distinct CDR3 sequences, 6% of them singletons. Sequenced material: PBMCs or a T cell subset sorted from them (not recorded which). Receptors originate from an adult woman who had mild COVID-19 (a few samples of this study predate the infection). Cell type and time point are not known. The CDR3 runs from the conserved cysteine through the conserved F or W. The D gene is left open where the match is weak. Size values are once, few and many counts, or a class for expanded clones, and some rows have none.

>-|13|TRBJ1-1|TRBV18|-
CASSPSRETEAFF
TGTGCCAGCTCACCAAGTAGGGAAACTGAAGCTTTCTTT
>-|14|TRBJ1-1|TRBV7-2|-
CASSFLGLHTEAFF
TGTGCCAGCAGCTTTCTAGGGTTGCACACTGAAGCTTTCTTT
>-|13|TRBJ1-2|TRBV27|few
CATSEGGVYGYTF
TGTGCCACCTCCGAGGGGGGAGTCTATGGCTACACCTTC
>TRBD1|15|TRBJ1-4|TRBV7-9|few
CASSTGTVGNEKLFF
TGTGCCAGCAGCACCGGGACAGTAGGAAATGAAAAACTGTTTTTT
>TRBD2|14|TRBJ2-4|TRBV29-1|many
CSVEAGGPGNIQYF
TGCAGCGTTGAAGCGGGAGGGCCTGGAAACATTCAGTACTTC
>-|13|TRBJ2-5|TRBV29-1|many
CSLRRAVGETQYF
TGCAGCCTCCGGCGAGCGGTGGGGGAGACCCAGTACTTC
>-|14|TRBJ1-3|TRBV5-1|many
CASSLLNSGNTIYF
TGCGCCAGCAGCTTGCTCAACTCTGGAAACACCATATATTTT
>-|15|TRBJ1-1|TRBV7-8|-
CASSLVEGLETEDFF
TGTGCCAGCAGCTTAGTGGAGGGGCTGGAAACTGAAGATTTCTTT
>-|13|TRBJ1-2|TRBV2|few
CASSRISYYGYTF
TGTGCCAGCAGTCGAATTTCCTACTATGGCTACACCTTC
>-|19|TRBJ2-7|TRBV27|-
CASSLYRSAPGRWTYEQYF
TGTGCCAGCAGTTTATATCGATCGGCCCCGGGACGGTGGACCTACGAGCAGTACTTC
>-|12|TRBJ1-2|TRBV10-3|-
CAIGEGVVGYTF
TGTGCCATCGGGGAAGGAGTGGTTGGCTACACCTTC
>-|12|TRBJ2-1|TRBV6-6|many
CASSSTGAEQFF
TGTGCCAGCAGTTCGACAGGCGCTGAGCAGTTCTTC
>-|21|TRBJ2-6|TRBV15|-
CATSRPRVRGTDNSGANVLTF
TGTGCCACCAGCCGGCCCCGGGTACGGGGGACTGACAACTCTGGGGCCAACGTCCTGACTTTC
>TRBD1|16|TRBJ2-7|TRBV4-3|-
CASSQMVQGAPYEQYF
TGCGCCAGCAGCCAAATGGTACAGGGGGCTCCCTACGAGCAGTACTTC
>-|14|TRBJ2-5|TRBV12-2|many
CASRFPTGGETQYF
TGTGCAAGTCGCTTCCCGACAGGTGGGGAGACCCAGTACTTC
>-|17|TRBJ1-5|TRBV4-1|few
CASSQERAGRSNQPQHF
TGCGCCAGCAGCCAAGAGAGGGCAGGGCGTAGCAATCAGCCCCAGCATTTT
>-|15|TRBJ1-6|TRBV18|many
CASSSGRGLDSPLHF
TGTGCCAGCTCATCGGGAAGGGGATTGGATTCACCCCTCCACTTT
>TRBD1|13|TRBJ2-5|TRBV12-3/TRBV12-4|many
CASNPDRQGPQYF
TGTGCCAGCAACCCGGACAGACAGGGACCTCAGTACTTC
>TRBD1|12|TRBJ1-1|TRBV10-3|many
CATGGTVAEAFF
TGTGCCACCGGGGGGACAGTCGCTGAAGCTTTCTTT
>TRBD1|14|TRBJ2-1|TRBV20-1|many
CSAQTGTANNEQFF
TGCAGTGCTCAGACCGGGACAGCGAACAATGAGCAGTTCTTC
>TRBD1|15|TRBJ2-1|TRBV5-1|many
CASSLWTGGTNEQFF
TGCGCCAGCAGCTTGTGGACAGGGGGCACGAATGAGCAGTTCTTC
>-|14|TRBJ1-6|TRBV5-1|many
CASSLGDGNSPLHF
TGCGCCAGCAGCTTGGGGGACGGTAATTCACCCCTCCACTTT
>-|14|TRBJ2-3|TRBV15|-
CATSNRVDSDTQYF
TGTGCCACCAGCAACAGGGTGGACTCGGATACGCAGTATTTT
>-|14|TRBJ1-3|TRBV7-9|-
CASSLELRWNTIYF
TGTGCCAGCAGCTTGGAATTACGGTGGAACACCATATATTTT
>-|13|TRBJ2-7|TRBV10-3|many
CAIKVATGYEQYF
TGTGCCATCAAAGTAGCGACCGGCTACGAGCAGTACTTC
>-|13|TRBJ1-5|TRBV5-1|many
CASSYEGEQPQHF
TGCGCCAGCAGCTACGAGGGAGAACAGCCCCAGCATTTT
>-|14|TRBJ1-2|TRBV5-1|-
CASSFGPSSYGYTF
TGCGCCAGCAGCTTCGGGCCATCCAGTTATGGCTACACCTTC
>TRBD2|16|TRBJ2-5|TRBV7-3|many
CASSPGLAGGRETQYF
TGTGCCAGCAGCCCCGGACTAGCGGGGGGTAGGGAGACCCAGTACTTC
>TRBD1|14|TRBJ1-1|TRBV5-5|-
CASSWDRVNTEAFF
TGTGCCAGCAGCTGGGACAGGGTGAACACTGAAGCTTTCTTT
>-|14|TRBJ1-2|TRBV7-9|many
CASSLDREVDGYTF
TGTGCCAGCAGCTTAGACAGGGAGGTCGATGGCTACACCTTC
>TRBD2|17|TRBJ2-3|TRBV13|-
CASSLSASGRNTDTQYF
TGTGCCAGCAGCTTATCCGCTAGCGGGAGGAACACAGATACGCAGTATTTT
>-|15|TRBJ1-1|TRBV4-1|many
CASSQPQGGQTEAFF
TGCGCCAGCAGCCAACCTCAGGGAGGGCAGACTGAAGCTTTCTTT
>TRBD1|15|TRBJ2-7|TRBV7-2|-
CASRSTGTDAYEQYF
TGTGCCAGCAGGTCTACCGGGACAGACGCCTACGAGCAGTACTTC
>-|13|TRBJ2-7|TRBV5-1|many
CASSYPGTYEQYF
TGCGCCAGCAGCTACCCTGGGACCTACGAGCAGTACTTC
>TRBD1|15|TRBJ1-6|TRBV3-1|many
CASSRNRGNNSPLHF
TGTGCCAGCAGCCGGAACAGGGGTAATAATTCACCCCTCCACTTT
>-|17|TRBJ2-1|TRBV5-1|-
CASSLVSSGKPYNEQFF
TGCGCCAGCAGCTTGGTATCCAGCGGAAAACCTTACAATGAGCAGTTCTTC
>TRBD2|18|TRBJ2-3|TRBV6-6|-
CASSTLPGTSGTTDTQYF
TGTGCCAGCAGTACTCTCCCAGGGACTAGCGGAACCACAGATACGCAGTATTTT
>-|13|TRBJ2-3|TRBV7-9|many
CASSQAANSGQYF
TGTGCCAGCAGCCAAGCTGCAAACTCCGGGCAGTATTTT
>-|17|TRBJ2-1|TRBV18|few
CASSPSLDSISSSEQFF
TGTGCCAGCTCACCATCCCTGGACAGTATATCCTCCAGTGAGCAGTTCTTC
>-|15|TRBJ2-4|TRBV29-1|many
CSVEALGFAKNIQYF
TGCAGCGTTGAGGCCCTAGGTTTCGCCAAAAACATTCAGTACTTC
>-|15|TRBJ1-3|TRBV7-2|many
CASSLKLISGNTIYF
TGTGCCAGCAGCTTGAAACTCATCTCTGGAAACACCATATATTTT
>-|15|TRBJ2-7|TRBV11-2|few
CASSLAGLSSYEQYF
TGTGCCAGCAGCTTAGCGGGGTTGAGCTCCTACGAGCAGTACTTC
>-|17|TRBJ2-6|TRBV12-3/TRBV12-4|few
CASSLNLIDSGANVLTF
TGTGCCAGCAGTTTAAACTTAATTGACTCTGGGGCCAACGTCCTGACTTTC
>-|15|TRBJ2-7|TRBV5-1|few
CASSLAPGTPYEQYF
TGCGCCAGCAGCTTGGCCCCCGGGACACCCTACGAGCAGTACTTC
>-|12|TRBJ2-3|TRBV29-1|few
CSVEYGPDTQYF
TGCAGCGTAGAGTATGGGCCAGATACGCAGTATTTT
>TRBD1|15|TRBJ1-4|TRBV20-1|few
CSARALGGQKQKLFF
TGCAGTGCTAGAGCCCTGGGGGGACAGAAGCAAAAACTGTTTTTT
>TRBD2|14|TRBJ2-1|TRBV20-1|few
CSARSSGGVNEQFF
TGCAGTGCTAGATCGAGCGGGGGGGTGAATGAGCAGTTCTTC
>-|15|TRBJ2-5|TRBV7-2|many
CASSLDGVSKRTQYF
TGTGCCAGCAGCTTAGACGGGGTATCCAAGCGGACCCAGTACTTC
>-|15|TRBJ1-3|TRBV12-3/TRBV12-4|few
CASGDRGDFGNTIYF
TGTGCCAGCGGAGACCGAGGGGATTTCGGAAACACCATATATTTT
>TRBD1|13|TRBJ1-1|TRBV12-3/TRBV12-4|many
CASTLLQGTEAFF
TGTGCCAGCACCCTACTACAGGGGACTGAAGCTTTCTTT
>-|13|TRBJ1-1|TRBV7-3|many
CASSFTANTEAFF
TGTGCCAGCAGCTTCACCGCGAACACTGAAGCTTTCTTT
>-|15|TRBJ1-1|TRBV12-3/TRBV12-4|-
CASSSPSTARKEAFF
TGTGCCAGCAGTTCCCCCTCGACAGCCCGGAAGGAAGCTTTCTTT